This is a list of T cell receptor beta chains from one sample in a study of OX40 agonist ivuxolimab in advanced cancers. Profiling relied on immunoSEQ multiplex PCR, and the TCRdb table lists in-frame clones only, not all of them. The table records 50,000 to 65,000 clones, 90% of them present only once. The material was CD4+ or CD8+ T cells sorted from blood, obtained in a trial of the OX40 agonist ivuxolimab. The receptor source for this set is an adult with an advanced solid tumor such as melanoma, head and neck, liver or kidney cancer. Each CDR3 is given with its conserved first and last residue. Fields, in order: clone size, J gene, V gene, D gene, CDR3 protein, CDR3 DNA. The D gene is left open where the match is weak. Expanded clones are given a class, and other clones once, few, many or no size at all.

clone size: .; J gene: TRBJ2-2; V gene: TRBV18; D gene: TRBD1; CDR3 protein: CASSRSGTERQLFF; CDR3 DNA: TGTGCCAGCTCACGTTCCGGGACAGAAAGGCAGCTGTTTTTT
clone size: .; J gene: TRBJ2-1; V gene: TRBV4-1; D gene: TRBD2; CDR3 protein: CASSQGVELAGVRLEQFF; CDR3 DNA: TGCGCCAGCAGCCAAGGTGTAGAACTAGCGGGGGTTCGGCTTGAGCAGTTCTTC
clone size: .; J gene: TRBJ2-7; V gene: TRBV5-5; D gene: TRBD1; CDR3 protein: CASSFDRGSSYEQYF; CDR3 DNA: TGTGCCAGCAGCTTCGACAGGGGGAGCTCCTACGAGCAGTACTTC
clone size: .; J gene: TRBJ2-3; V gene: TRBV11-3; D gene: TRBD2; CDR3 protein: CASSLGLAGDTQYF; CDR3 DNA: TGTGCCAGCAGCTTGGGACTAGCGGGAGATACGCAGTATTTT
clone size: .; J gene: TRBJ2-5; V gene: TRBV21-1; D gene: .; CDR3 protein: CASSKLTGQGGMEETQYF; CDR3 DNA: TGTGCCAGCAGCAAACTAACTGGACAGGGTGGGATGGAAGAGACCCAGTACTTC
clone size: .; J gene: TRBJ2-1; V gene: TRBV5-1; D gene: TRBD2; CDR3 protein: CASSLVASGGKTYNEQFF; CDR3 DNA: TGCGCCAGCAGCTTGGTCGCTAGCGGGGGGAAAACCTACAATGAGCAGTTCTTC
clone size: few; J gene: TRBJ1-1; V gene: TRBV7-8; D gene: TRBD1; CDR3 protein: CASSANRGNTEAFF; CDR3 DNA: TGTGCCAGCAGCGCCAACAGGGGAAACACTGAAGCTTTCTTT
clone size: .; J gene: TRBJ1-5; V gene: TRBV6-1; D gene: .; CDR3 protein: CASSDEAGLYQPQHF; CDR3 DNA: TGTGCCAGCAGTGATGAGGCAGGGCTTTATCAGCCCCAGCATTTT
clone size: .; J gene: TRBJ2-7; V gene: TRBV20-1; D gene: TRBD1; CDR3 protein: CSAPGQGATYF; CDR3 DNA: TGCAGTGCCCCGGGACAGGGGGCCACGTACTTC
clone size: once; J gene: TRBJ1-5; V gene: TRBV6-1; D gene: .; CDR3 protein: CASSDRSNQPQHF; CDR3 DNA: TGTGCCAGCAGTGACAGGTCCAATCAGCCCCAGCATTTT
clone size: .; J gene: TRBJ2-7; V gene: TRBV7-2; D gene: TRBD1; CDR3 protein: CASSPGQGRYYEQYF; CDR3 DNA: TGTGCCAGCAGCCCGGGACAGGGTCGGTACTACGAGCAGTACTTC
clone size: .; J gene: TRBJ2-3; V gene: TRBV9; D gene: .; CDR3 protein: CASGSPPSGDDLTDTQYF; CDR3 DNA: TGTGCCAGCGGTAGTCCGCCAAGTGGGGACGACCTCACAGATACGCAGTATTTT
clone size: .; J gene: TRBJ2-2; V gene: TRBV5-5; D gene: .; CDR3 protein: CASSLMPANTGELFF; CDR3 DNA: TGTGCCAGCAGCTTGATGCCAGCGAACACCGGGGAGCTGTTTTTT
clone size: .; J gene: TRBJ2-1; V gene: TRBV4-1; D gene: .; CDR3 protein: CASSQAGDRGYNEQFF; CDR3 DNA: TGCGCCAGCAGCCAAGCGGGGGACAGAGGCTACAATGAGCAGTTCTTC
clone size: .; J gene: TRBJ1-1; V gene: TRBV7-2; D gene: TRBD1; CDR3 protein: CASSLVGTGMFGAFF; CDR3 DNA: TGTGCCAGCAGCTTAGTTGGGACAGGGATGTTCGGAGCTTTCTTT